The present entry profiles one T cell receptor beta chain with its context. Germline-derived CDR1 and CDR2 are LGHNA and YSLEER. Trimming at V came to 4 bases and at J to 1 base, leaving 19 bases not matched to a gene. The CDR3 runs 21 residues. Sequencing was performed with immunoSEQ multiplex PCR; in TCRdb, only in-frame clones are kept and a portion is missing. Of around 78,000 clones listed, over 75% are singletons. The sample originates from a study of blood T cell repertoires in COVID-19. This sequence joins TRBV4-3 and TRBJ2-3; 11 bases agree with TRBD1. Sequencing was carried out using peripheral blood. This TCR came from a human donor in a cohort sampled during active COVID-19. CDR3: CASSPGALGTGGIRRTDTQYF. Written as DNA, the CDR3 is TGCGCCAGCAGCCCTGGGGCGCTCGGGACAGGGGGTATTCGGCGCACAGATACGCAGTATTTT.